The clone carrying this TCR beta chain was observed a handful of times. The CDR3 spans 15 residues. With 3 bases clipped from V and 1 base from J, the junction kept 5 bases outside the gene matches. Germline CDR1 and CDR2: KGHSH and LQKENI. The data are from a study of blood T cell repertoires in COVID-19. Overall study context: COVID-19 samples, acute and convalescent, were from the United States, Italy and Spain. T cells, B-cell-depleted T cells, or PBMCs provided the cDNA or gDNA that served as material.

In the source study's methods: Estimates of nucleated cell counts were drawn from the amplification of reference gene primers. Repertoires were generated with immunoSEQ multiplex PCR, while TCRdb's copy carries only in-frame clones and drops some. V and J calls and clone size follow that table, whereas D and trimming were derived from the DNA. The sample has 35,000 to 50,000 clones, over 75% seen once. The gene calls are TRBV18 and TRBJ1-1, with 7 bases identical to TRBD1. This receptor was obtained from a woman aged 40 to 50 with acute or convalescent COVID-19. The sample comprised peripheral blood. CDR3 bases: TGTGCCAGCTCACCTACCGGGACAGCGAACACTGAAGCTTTCTTT. This sequence encodes CASSPTGTANTEAFF.